The clone carrying this TCR beta chain was seen a few times. Germline V CDR1 and CDR2: SGDLS, YYNGEE. Trimming took 0 bases from V and 3 from J; bases not matched to a gene: 6. The CDR3 totals 16 residues. Unique molecular identifiers tagged individual cDNA molecules. MiXCR was run by TCRdb on the 5' RACE reads, yielding one entry per CDR3 protein. The sample has roughly 120,000 distinct CDR3 sequences; 15% are singletons. The sample originates from a study of early T cells in non-severe SARS-CoV-2 infection. The gene calls are TRBV9 and TRBJ2-1, with TRBD1 matching over 7 bases. The receptor comes from an adult who was a healthcare worker with PCR-confirmed SARS-CoV-2 infection or an uninfected control (not recorded which). The material sequenced was whole blood. The CDR3 coding sequence is TGTGCCAGCAGCGTAGCCCCGACAGGGATCTACAATGAGCAGTTCTTC. Translated, it gives CASSVAPTGIYNEQFF.